The clone carrying this TCR beta chain was observed many times. These data belong to a study of human CD8 memory T cell subsets. Libraries targeted TCR beta using 5' RACE with UMIs. Each CDR3 protein gets one entry after TCRdb re-called the 5' RACE reads with MiXCR. The profile shows fewer than 8,500 distinct CDR3 sequences, roughly 3.9% of them singletons. This CDR3 is 15 amino acids long. Trimming cost V 7 bases and J 3 bases, with 18 bases left between them. Germline loops: CDR1 MDHEN, CDR2 SYDVKM. Sequencing was carried out using CD8+ T cells from PBMCs. This rearrangement joins TRBV28 to TRBJ1-1; D unresolved. The sequence came from a human donor in good health. The CDR3 nucleotides read TGTGCCAGCAACCCACCGGAAACTTGGGACACTGAAGCTTTCTTT. It yields the protein CASNPPETWDTEAFF.